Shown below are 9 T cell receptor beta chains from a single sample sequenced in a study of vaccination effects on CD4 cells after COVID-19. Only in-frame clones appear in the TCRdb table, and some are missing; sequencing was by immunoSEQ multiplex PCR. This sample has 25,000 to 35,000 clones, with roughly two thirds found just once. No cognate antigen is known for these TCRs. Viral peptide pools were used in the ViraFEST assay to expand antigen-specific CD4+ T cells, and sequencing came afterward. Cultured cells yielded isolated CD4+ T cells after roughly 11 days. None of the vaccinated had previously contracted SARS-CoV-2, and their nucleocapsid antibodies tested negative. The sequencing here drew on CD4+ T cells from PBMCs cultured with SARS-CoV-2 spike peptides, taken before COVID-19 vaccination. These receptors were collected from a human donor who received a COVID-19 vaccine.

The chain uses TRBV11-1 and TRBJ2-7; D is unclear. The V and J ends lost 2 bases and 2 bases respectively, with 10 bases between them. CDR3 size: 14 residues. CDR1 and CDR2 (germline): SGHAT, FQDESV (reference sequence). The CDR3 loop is CASSLYSRPYEQYF. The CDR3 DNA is TGTGCCAGCAGCTTATACAGCCGTCCCTACGAGCAGTACTTC.

Here the CDR3 reads CATSRGGLAGTEQFF. In nucleotides, the CDR3 is TGTGCCACCAGCAGAGGGGGACTAGCGGGGACTGAGCAGTTCTTC. V gene TRBV15 combines with J gene TRBJ2-1; TRBD2 matches at 13 bases. CDR1 is LNHNV and CDR2 is YYDKDF in the germline V gene (reference sequence). The ends lost 1 base at V and 9 bases at J; junction bases unmatched: 3. The CDR3 is 15 amino acids.

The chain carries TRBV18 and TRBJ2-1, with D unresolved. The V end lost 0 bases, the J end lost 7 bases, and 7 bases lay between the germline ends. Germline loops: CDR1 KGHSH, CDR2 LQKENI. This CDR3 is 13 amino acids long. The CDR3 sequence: CASSPPGENEQFF. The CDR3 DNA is TGTGCCAGCTCACCACCCGGAGAAAATGAGCAGTTCTTC.

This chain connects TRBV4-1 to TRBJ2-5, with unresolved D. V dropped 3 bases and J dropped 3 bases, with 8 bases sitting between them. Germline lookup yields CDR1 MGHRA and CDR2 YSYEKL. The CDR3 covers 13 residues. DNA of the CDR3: TGCGCCAGCAGCCACAATGAGGAAGAGACCCAGTACTTC. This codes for CASSHNEEETQYF.

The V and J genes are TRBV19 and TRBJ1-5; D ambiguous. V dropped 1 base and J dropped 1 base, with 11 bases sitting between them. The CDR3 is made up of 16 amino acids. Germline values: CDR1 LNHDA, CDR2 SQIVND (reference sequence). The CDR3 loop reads CASSIGARISNQPQHF. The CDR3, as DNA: TGTGCCAGTAGTATAGGAGCCAGAATAAGCAATCAGCCCCAGCATTTT.

The chain's CDR3 is CAWSPKDRNTEAFF. Written as DNA, the CDR3 is TGTGCCTGGAGTCCTAAGGACAGGAACACTGAAGCTTTCTTT. The chain combines TRBV30 with TRBJ1-1; D perhaps matches TRBD1 (6 bases). The CDR3 runs 14 residues. The ends were cut back, 2 bases at V and 1 base at J, with 11 bases in the middle. Germline V gives CDR1 GTSNPN, CDR2 SVGIG (reference sequence).

This CDR3 is CASSGGQGVLNTEAFF. CDR3 coding DNA: TGTGCCAGCTCGGGTGGACAGGGGGTGCTGAACACTGAAGCTTTCTTT. The chain joins TRBV18 to TRBJ1-1; 10 positions match TRBD1. Germline lookup yields CDR1 KGHSH and CDR2 LQKENI. Trimming at V came to 6 bases and at J to 0 bases, leaving 7 bases not matched to a gene. The CDR3 loop spans 16 amino acids.

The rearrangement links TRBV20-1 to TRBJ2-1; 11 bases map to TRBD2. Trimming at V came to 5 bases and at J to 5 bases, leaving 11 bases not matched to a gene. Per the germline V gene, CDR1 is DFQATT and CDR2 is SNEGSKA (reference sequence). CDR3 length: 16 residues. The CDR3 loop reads CSARALSGGANNEQFF. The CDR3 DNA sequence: TGCAGTGCTCGTGCCCTTAGCGGGGGGGCTAACAATGAGCAGTTCTTC.

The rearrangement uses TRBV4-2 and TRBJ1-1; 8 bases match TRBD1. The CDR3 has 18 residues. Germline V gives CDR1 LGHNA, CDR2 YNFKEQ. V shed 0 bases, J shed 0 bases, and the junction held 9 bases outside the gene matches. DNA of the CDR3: TGTGCCAGCAGCCAAGATGAAGGGACAGGATACTTGAACACTGAAGCTTTCTTT. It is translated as CASSQDEGTGYLNTEAFF.